This T cell receptor beta chain was sequenced for a study of cytomegalovirus exposure and HLA in healthy donors. General study results and limits: There were several of the most significant clusters that appeared linked to common viral pathogens in a later analysis. It was reported in a later analysis that an Asian-associated ancestry cluster showed fewer N-insertions than the approximately 700-donor mean.

Trimming took off 4 bases at V and 6 bases at J, with 13 bases between the two ends. Germline values: CDR1 SGHRS, CDR2 YFSETQ. The CDR3 extends over 14 amino acids. Remarks on this clone: Its matching antigen is unknown.

It was with 60 Vbeta and 13 Jbeta primers that the PCR ran. As handled by the study authors: In a later analysis, the count reached some 75 million unique TCR beta chains, with approximately 10 million shared. Assay used: immunoSEQ multiplex PCR; TCRdb lists only in-frame clones, some missing. The V and J calls and clone size are taken from that table; D and trimming were inferred from the DNA. Of 170,000 or so clones in the sample, about 84% were seen once. This TCR came from a man aged 18 to 35 in good health and CMV-seronegative. The V call is TRBV5-1, the J call TRBJ2-2; D not certain. Source material: PBMCs. Here the CDR3 DNA reads TGCGCCAGCAGCAAAGGAACAGCCGCCGGGGAGCTGTTTTTT. Amino acid sequence: CASSKGTAAGELFF.